The 6 T cell receptor beta chains below come from one sample, sequenced in a study of blood T cell repertoires in COVID-19. Clones were read by immunoSEQ multiplex PCR, and TCRdb kept only the in-frame ones, dropping some. The data hold about 47,000 clones, with roughly 70% observed a single time. The sample taken for sequencing was peripheral blood. Receptors were obtained from a man older than 75 with acute or convalescent COVID-19.

The chain employs TRBV7-9 and TRBJ2-7; 9 nucleotides line up with TRBD1. CDR1 and CDR2 (germline): SEHNR, FQNEAQ (reference sequence). The CDR3 length is 15 residues. V trimming: 3 bases; J trimming: 2 bases; junction bases outside the gene matches: 5. Written as DNA, the CDR3 is TGTGCCAGCAGCTTCGCGGACAGGGGCCCCTACGAGCAGTACTTC. Residues: CASSFADRGPYEQYF.

The chain joins TRBV5-1 to TRBJ2-5; 12 bases fit TRBD2. The V segment lost 4 bases and the J segment 5 bases; nucleotides outside the gene matches: 9. The CDR3 covers 16 residues. Germline CDR1 SGHRS, CDR2 YFSETQ. This chain's CDR3 is CASSPTGLAGFETQYF. The DNA of the CDR3 is TGCGCCAGCAGCCCCACTGGACTAGCGGGGTTCGAGACCCAGTACTTC.

For this clone: Distinct nucleotide sequences in the sample also encode this CDR3. The J gene is TRBJ2-3, the V gene TRBV5-1; 7 positions match TRBD2. The CDR3 contains 14 residues. V was pared by 0 bases and J by 3 bases, with 1 base of the junction left unmatched. The germline gives CDR1 SGHRS, CDR2 YFSETQ. Here the CDR3 reads CASSLGLATDTQYF. In nucleotides, the CDR3 is TGCGCCAGCAGCTTGGGACTAGCAACAGATACGCAGTATTTT.

This chain joins TRBV15 and TRBJ1-4, with D tentatively TRBD1 (5 bases). V was trimmed by 3 bases and J by 6 bases, leaving 8 bases between them. The germline V gene has CDR1 LNHNV and CDR2 YYDKDF (reference sequence). The CDR3 has 13 residues. The CDR3 protein is CATSSWGDEKLFF. The CDR3 DNA reads TGTGCCACCAGCAGTTGGGGGGATGAAAAACTGTTTTTT.

This clone was observed a few times. The rearrangement links TRBV5-1 to TRBJ2-2; D possibly corresponds to TRBD1 (5 bases). Germline CDR1 is SGHRS and CDR2 is YFSETQ. This CDR3 comprises 14 residues. V was trimmed by 3 bases and J by 2 bases, leaving 8 bases between them. The CDR3 protein is CASSSQGNTGELFF. The CDR3 nucleotides are TGCGCCAGCAGCTCGCAGGGAAACACCGGGGAGCTGTTTTTT.

The chain recombines TRBV4-1 with TRBJ2-1; 7 bases align to TRBD1. Germline CDR1 MGHRA, CDR2 YSYEKL. This CDR3 is 16 amino acids long. V lost 0 bases to trimming and J lost 2 bases; unmatched junction nucleotides: 4. CDR3 nucleotide sequence: TGCGCCAGCAGCCAAGATTTACAGGGGACCTACAATGAGCAGTTCTTC. This gives the protein CASSQDLQGTYNEQFF.